This entry is about one TCR beta chain. With 0 bases removed from V and 2 bases from J, the gap between germline ends came to 23 bases. Germline loops: CDR1 LGHNA, CDR2 YNFKEQ. CDR3 length: 20 residues. Sequenced by immunoSEQ multiplex PCR; TCRdb stores in-frame clones only, minus some. Among fewer than 400,000 clones listed, around 83% were seen once. This record comes from a study of blood T cell repertoires in COVID-19. The clonotype originates from a man aged 25 to 40 with active or convalescent COVID-19. The chain recombines TRBV4-2 with TRBJ2-1; D not resolved. Sequences were obtained from peripheral blood. CDR3 sequence reads: CASSQDLFHGASVTYNEQFF. CDR3 nucleotides: TGTGCCAGCAGCCAAGATCTATTCCATGGTGCAAGCGTTACCTACAATGAGCAGTTCTTC.